This TCR beta chain was observed in a study of cytomegalovirus exposure and HLA in healthy donors. Notes on the study in general: Reported performance of the classifier showed diagnosis of cytomegalovirus status with high specificity and sensitivity. Information on immune exposure was restricted to one variable (CMV serostatus). The authors reported that TCR beta sequences could predict HLA-A and HLA-B alleles. These predictions were accurate for most subjects in the first cohort.

With regard to this clone: Its antigen is unidentified.

This PCR relied on a set of 60 Vbeta primers and 13 Jbeta primers. Clones were sequenced by immunoSEQ multiplex PCR, and TCRdb holds only the in-frame ones, with some missing. The table has some 180,000 clones, about four fifths seen once. The TCR originated in a man aged 40-55 years in good health and CMV-seronegative. Sequencing was performed on PBMCs.

CDR3 region: CASSLRDMNTEAFF. In DNA, the CDR3 is TGTGCCAGCAGTTTACGGGATATGAACACTGAAGCTTTCTTT. The chain employs TRBV28 and TRBJ1-1, with D hard to call. The germline CDR1 and CDR2 sequences are MDHEN and SYDVKM. V lost 2 bases to trimming and J lost 0 bases, with 7 bases between them. There are 14 residues in the CDR3.